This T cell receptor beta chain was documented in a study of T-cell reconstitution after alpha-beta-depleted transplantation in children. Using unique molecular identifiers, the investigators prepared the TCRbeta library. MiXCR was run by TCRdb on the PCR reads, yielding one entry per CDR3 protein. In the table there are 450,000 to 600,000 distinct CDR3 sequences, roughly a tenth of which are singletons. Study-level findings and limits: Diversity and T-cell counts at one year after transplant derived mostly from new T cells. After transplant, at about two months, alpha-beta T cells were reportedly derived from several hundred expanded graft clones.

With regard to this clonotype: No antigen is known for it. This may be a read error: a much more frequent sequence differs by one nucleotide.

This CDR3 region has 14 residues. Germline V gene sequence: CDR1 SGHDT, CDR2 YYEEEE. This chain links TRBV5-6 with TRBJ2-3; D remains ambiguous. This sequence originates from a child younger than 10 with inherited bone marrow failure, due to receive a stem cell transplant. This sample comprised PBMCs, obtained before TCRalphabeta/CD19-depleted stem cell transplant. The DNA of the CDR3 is TGTGCCAGCAGCTTGGAACTTCGCACAGATAGGCAGTATTTT. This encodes CASSLELRTDRQYF.